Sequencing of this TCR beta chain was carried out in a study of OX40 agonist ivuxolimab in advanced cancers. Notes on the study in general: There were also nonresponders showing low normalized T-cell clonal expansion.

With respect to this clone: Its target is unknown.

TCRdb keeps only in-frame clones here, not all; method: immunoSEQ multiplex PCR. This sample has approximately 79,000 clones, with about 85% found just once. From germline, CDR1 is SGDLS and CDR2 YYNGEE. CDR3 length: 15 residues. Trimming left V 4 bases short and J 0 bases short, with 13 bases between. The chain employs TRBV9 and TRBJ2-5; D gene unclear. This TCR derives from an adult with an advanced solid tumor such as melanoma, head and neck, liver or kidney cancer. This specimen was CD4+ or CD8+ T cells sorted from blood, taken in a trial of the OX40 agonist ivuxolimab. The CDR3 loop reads CASSPGVWYQETQYF. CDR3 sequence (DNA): TGTGCCAGCAGCCCCGGAGTATGGTACCAAGAGACCCAGTACTTC.